The 5 T cell receptor beta chains presented below share a single source sample, sequenced in a study of type 1 regulatory T cells (TCRdb year 2021). The listed sequencing device is Illumina MiSeq. The raw public data were reprocessed by TCRdb itself: fastp quality trimming at Q25, MiXCR clonotype calling, in-frame beta chains only. When rows share a CDR3 protein, they turn into one entry using the most common DNA and genes. Counted in this sample were approximately 19,000 distinct CDR3 sequences; about 9.4% of them appeared once. The biggest ten clones account for approximately 2.5% of the sample. Sequenced material: CD4+ T cells, either the whole sample or a sorted fraction (not recorded which). These TCRs come from a human donor in good health.

This clonotype was observed at least ten times. The chain recombines TRBV11-2 with TRBJ2-7, with D maybe TRBD1 (6 bases). This CDR3 spans 13 amino acids. The germline gives CDR1 SGHAT, CDR2 FQNNGV. V dropped 5 bases and J dropped 1 base, with 9 bases sitting between them. CDR3 DNA: TGTGCCAGCAGCGGACAGTTTTCCTACGAGCAGTACTTC. The encoded protein is CASSGQFSYEQYF.

There are many counts of this clonotype. The chain couples TRBV4-1 to TRBJ1-6, with unresolved D. Germline V lookup: CDR1 MGHRA, CDR2 YSYEKL. The CDR3 loop spans 15 amino acids. The germline V and J ends were trimmed by 0 bases and 11 bases, with 14 bases remaining between them. Written as DNA, the CDR3 is TGCGCCAGCAGCCAAGATCTCGGGGTAGGGACACCCCTCCACTTT. Translating gives CASSQDLGVGTPLHF.

This clonotype was picked up many times. CDR3 protein: CSARSGRTTDTQYF. CDR3 in DNA: TGCAGTGCTCGGAGCGGGAGGACCACAGATACGCAGTATTTT. The chain couples TRBV20-1 to TRBJ2-3, with 9 positions matching TRBD2. V was pared by 5 bases and J by 2 bases, with 5 bases of the junction left unmatched. Germline V lookup: CDR1 DFQATT, CDR2 SNEGSKA (reference sequence). The CDR3 has 14 amino acids.

This clonotype was seen many times. V usage is TRBV2 and J usage is TRBJ1-5, with 7 bases matching TRBD1. CDR1 and CDR2 from the germline V gene are SNHLY and FYNNEI. The CDR3 runs to 14 residues. Losses at the gene ends were 3 bases for V and 2 bases for J; bases not matched to a gene: 1. The CDR3 protein is CASSEGTGNQPQHF. The CDR3 coding sequence is TGTGCCAGCAGTGAGGGGACAGGCAATCAGCCCCAGCATTTT.

Ten or more counts support this clonotype. This chain links TRBV11-1 with TRBJ2-6; TRBD1 matches at 7 bases. This CDR3 spans 17 amino acids. After removal of 5 bases from V and 0 bases from J, the junction contained 7 bases not matched to a gene. CDR1 and CDR2 from the germline V gene are SGHAT and FQDESV (reference sequence). In nucleotides, the CDR3 is TGTGCCAGCAGCCGGGACAGAGACCACTCTGGGGCCAACGTCCTGACTTTC. Protein: CASSRDRDHSGANVLTF.